These 23 T cell receptor beta chains share one sample of origin, sequenced in a study of blood T cells in healthy people across ages. A second PCR, run for about 7 to 11 cycles, used a sample-barcoded 5' primer plus a J-beta primer mix. TCRdb fed the 5' RACE reads into MiXCR, producing one record per CDR3 protein. The table records over 500,000 distinct CDR3 sequences, about 27% of them present only once. This sample was shared with a second study, whose subject was T cells of mothers and their children.

Sequenced: blood. These receptors were taken from a boy between 2 and 15 years old in good health.

The genes are TRBV10-3 and TRBJ2-5; 8 bases are a match to TRBD2. Germline V CDR1 and CDR2: ENHRY, SYGVKD. V trimming: 6 bases; J trimming: 1 base; junction bases outside the gene matches: 4. The CDR3 covers 14 residues. The DNA of the CDR3 is TGTGCCATCAGCGCCGGGACTAGCCAAGAGACCCAGTACTTC. Translation: CAISAGTSQETQYF.

The chain joins TRBV6-1 to TRBJ2-1, with 8 positions matching TRBD1. Germline loops: CDR1 MNHNS, CDR2 SASEGT. The CDR3 runs to 16 residues. V shed 6 bases, J shed 3 bases, and the junction held 10 bases outside the gene matches. CDR3 region: CASSSRGRPGYNEQFF. CDR3 bases: TGTGCCAGCAGCTCCAGGGGGCGACCGGGCTACAATGAGCAGTTCTTC.

The chain carries TRBV10-2 and TRBJ2-5; 7 nucleotides agree with TRBD2. The end of the DNA is better explained by TRBJ2-7, so the J call may be wrong. Germline CDR1 WSHSY, CDR2 SAAADI. This CDR3 has 12 amino acids. The CDR3 DNA reads TGCGCCAGGTCGTCTCGGGAGGACGAGCAGTACTTC. Amino acid sequence: CARSSREDEQYF.

This chain connects TRBV20-1 to TRBJ2-2, with unresolved D. Trimming took 6 bases from V and 4 from J, leaving 15 bases between them. Germline V gene data show CDR1 as DFQATT and CDR2 as SNEGSKA (reference sequence). The CDR3 length is 14 residues. Here the CDR3 DNA reads TGCAGTGCCCCCGATCATAGCAGCACCGGGGAGCTGTTTTTT. Translation: CSAPDHSSTGELFF.

Many counts were recorded for this clonotype. The CDR3 DNA follows: TGCGCCAGCAGCCAAAGGGGATCTGGAAACACCATATATTTT. It translates to CASSQRGSGNTIYF. The chain combines TRBV5-1 with TRBJ1-3; perhaps TRBD1 as D (5 bases). Germline CDR1 and CDR2: SGHRS and YFSETQ. Trimming removed 4 bases from V and 1 base from J, with 9 bases in between. CDR3 length: 14 amino acids.

CDR3 amino acids: CASSVTSGSYEQYF. As DNA, the CDR3 is TGTGCCAGTAGTGTGACTAGCGGGAGCTACGAGCAGTACTTC. The V call is TRBV19, the J call TRBJ2-5, with TRBD2 identical over 12 bases. The tail of the sequence fits TRBJ2-7 better, so the J call may be wrong. This CDR3 spans 14 amino acids. Germline CDR1 is LNHDA and CDR2 is SQIVND (reference sequence).

The rearrangement joins TRBV6-5 to TRBJ2-5; D unresolved. The last part of the DNA fits TRBJ2-7 better; the J call may be wrong. This CDR3 has 14 amino acids. CDR1 is MNHEY, CDR2 SVGAGI, per germline. The CDR3 reads CASSSDIRAYEQYF. The CDR3 DNA reads as TGTGCCAGCAGTTCCGACATAAGGGCTTACGAGCAGTACTTC.

The chain links TRBV7-6 to TRBJ1-2; D might be TRBD1 (6 bases). Germline V gene sequence: CDR1 SGHVS, CDR2 FNYEAQ. V was cut by 5 bases and J by 7 bases, with 17 bases left in between. This CDR3 contains 14 residues. For the CDR3, the DNA is TGTGCCAGCAGCCCGAGGGGGTTTGGGCTTGGCTACACCTTC. Residues: CASSPRGFGLGYTF.

This clonotype was counted between two and nine times. The J gene is TRBJ2-5, the V gene TRBV20-1, with 7 bases matching TRBD1. Gene TRBJ2-7 matches the end of the DNA better, so the J call may be wrong. Germline loops: CDR1 DFQATT, CDR2 SNEGSKA (reference sequence). The CDR3 spans 14 residues. CDR3 amino acids: CSARTGLTPYEQYF. For the CDR3, the DNA is TGCAGTGCCAGGACAGGATTAACACCCTACGAGCAGTACTTC.

In the case of this clonotype: One end of the junction is discordant with germline, which a read error may explain. The rearrangement joins TRBV2 to TRBJ2-5; maybe TRBD2 (6 bases). Germline CDR1 and CDR2: SNHLY and FYNNEI. The CDR3 has 14 residues. The CDR3 sequence: CASSPPSEQGTQYF. The CDR3 bases are TGTGCCAGCAGTCCTCCTAGCGAGCAAGGGACCCAGTACTTC. Full variable domain (outside the CDR3, taken from reference TRBV2 and TRBJ2-5): EPEVTQTPSHQVTQMGQEVILRCVPISNHLYFYWYRQILGQKVEFLVSFYNNEISEKSEIFDDQFSVERPDGSNFTLKIRSTKLEDSAMYFCASSPPSEQGTQYFGPGTRLLVL.

In this sample, this clonotype turned up a few times. This chain uses TRBV7-2 with TRBJ1-2, with a weak D call TRBD1 (5 bases). Trimming took 5 bases from V and 2 from J, leaving 12 bases between them. CDR1 and CDR2 from the germline V gene are SGHTA and FQGNSA. This CDR3 region has 14 residues. In DNA, the CDR3 is TGTGCCAGCAGCCCAATGCGGGGGAACTATGGCTACACCTTC. Translated: CASSPMRGNYGYTF.

The chain links TRBV15 to TRBJ2-5; 7 bases fit TRBD1. The J call is in doubt because the DNA end fits TRBJ2-7 better. Germline V gene lookup returns CDR1 LNHNV and CDR2 YYDKDF (reference sequence). The CDR3 covers 14 residues. CDR3 region: CATSREDRDYEQYF. CDR3 coding DNA: TGTGCCACCAGCAGAGAAGACAGGGACTACGAGCAGTACTTC.

This clonotype came up a few times. The junction departs from germline at one end; a sequencing error may be responsible. The CDR3 spells CSVEAGHSSYEQYF. CDR3 sequence (DNA): TGCAGCGTGGAAGCGGGCCACAGCTCCTACGAGCAGTACTTC. The chain has TRBV29-1 and TRBJ2-7; D is possibly TRBD2 (6 bases). Germline V gene data show CDR1 as SQVTM and CDR2 as ANQGSEA. The CDR3 consists of 14 residues.

This rearrangement joins TRBV12-3 or TRBV12-4 to TRBJ2-5; 10 nucleotides match TRBD2. V dropped 6 bases and J dropped 3; count of bases not matched to a gene: 4. This CDR3 is built from 14 residues. The CDR3 nucleotides are TGTGCCAGCAGCGGACTAGCGGAGAAAGAGACCCAGTACTTC. Translation gives CASSGLAEKETQYF.

The chain recombines TRBV27 with TRBJ2-1, with 7 bases aligning to TRBD2. Germline V gene data show CDR1 as MNHEY and CDR2 as SMNVEV (reference sequence). The CDR3 is 16 amino acids. V trimming: 0 bases; J trimming: 5 bases; junction bases outside the gene matches: 7. The chain's CDR3 is CASSLSRGILNNEQFF. The CDR3 DNA sequence: TGTGCCAGCAGTTTATCGCGGGGGATCCTCAACAATGAGCAGTTCTTC.

This clonotype was seen a few times. V usage is TRBV7-9 and J usage is TRBJ1-2, with 7 bases lining up with TRBD1. The CDR3 extends over 15 amino acids. Germline CDR1 is SEHNR and CDR2 is FQNEAQ (reference sequence). The junction had 9 bases not matched to a gene; V was cut back by 5 bases and J by 3 bases. CDR3 region: CASSTPEQGHYGYTF. In DNA, the CDR3 is TGTGCCAGCAGCACACCGGAACAGGGGCACTATGGCTACACCTTC.

CDR3 in DNA: TGTGCCAGCAGTCCACTGGGACAGGACACTGAAGCTTTCTTT. Translation: CASSPLGQDTEAFF. The rearrangement joins TRBV27 to TRBJ1-1; TRBD1 matches at 8 bases. Germline V gene data show CDR1 as MNHEY and CDR2 as SMNVEV (reference sequence). After removal of 5 bases from V and 3 bases from J, the junction contained 5 bases not matched to a gene. This CDR3 is 14 amino acids long.

The sample holds a few counts of this clonotype. The gene calls are TRBV30 and TRBJ2-1; D unclear. The CDR3 runs 12 residues. V dropped 3 bases and J dropped 8 bases, with 11 bases sitting between them. Germline CDR1 and CDR2: GTSNPN and SVGIG (reference sequence). The chain's CDR3 is CAWSPLNYEQFF. The CDR3 DNA reads TGTGCCTGGAGCCCACTTAACTATGAGCAGTTCTTC.

The J gene is TRBJ1-2, the V gene TRBV20-1; TRBD1 is a possible D gene (6 bases). V lost 5 bases and J lost 8, with 21 bases in between. Germline CDR1 reads DFQATT; CDR2 reads SNEGSKA (reference sequence). The length of the CDR3 is 14 residues. CDR3 in DNA: TGCAGTGCTCCCGAGGGGGGGCGCCGAGGCGGCTACACCTTC. Protein product: CSAPEGGRRGGYTF.

The gene calls are TRBV9 and TRBJ1-6; TRBD1 might be the D (5 bases). Germline CDR1 SGDLS, CDR2 YYNGEE. There are 15 residues in the CDR3. Trimming pared 3 bases from V and 8 bases from J, leaving 15 bases between. CDR3: CASSAFWGGDSPLHF. The CDR3 region has the DNA TGTGCCAGCAGCGCGTTTTGGGGCGGGGATTCACCCCTCCACTTT.

This chain connects TRBV29-1 to TRBJ2-5; 7 nucleotides agree with TRBD1. Trimming at V came to 6 bases and at J to 0 bases, leaving 4 bases not matched to a gene. CDR3 length: 13 amino acids. The V gene's germline CDR1 is SQVTM and CDR2 ANQGSEA. The CDR3 region has the DNA TGCAGCGTCGTGGGACAGTACCAAGAGACCCAGTACTTC. Residues: CSVVGQYQETQYF.

This clonotype was recorded a few times. Because it lacks the conserved phenylalanine or tryptophan at the end, this CDR3 is likely a read error. The chain uses TRBV10-3 and TRBJ2-3, with 10 bases matching TRBD2. V was pared by 0 bases and J by 6 bases, with 9 bases of the junction left unmatched. Germline V CDR1 and CDR2: ENHRY, SYGVKD. CDR3 size: 17 residues. DNA for the CDR3: TGTGCCATCAGTGAGTCGCCGGCTAGCGGGAGTGGGGATACGCAGTATCTT. Protein product: CAISESPASGSGDTQYL.

The genes are TRBV29-1 and TRBJ1-1; possibly TRBD1 for D (5 bases). V was cut by 4 bases and J by 10 bases, with 19 bases left in between. This CDR3 region has 13 residues. CDR1 and CDR2 from the germline V gene are SQVTM and ANQGSEA. CDR3 amino acids: CSVALRSGLGAFF. The CDR3 DNA is TGCAGCGTTGCCCTCAGGTCGGGACTTGGAGCTTTCTTT.